This TCR beta chain was sequenced in a study of T-cell memory formation after mild COVID-19. The CDR3 is 15 residues long. The V and J ends lost 7 bases and 2 bases respectively, with 12 bases between them. In TCRdb, the 5' RACE reads were re-called with MiXCR into one record per CDR3 protein. The sample shows under 650,000 distinct CDR3 sequences, roughly 18% of them seen only once. A remark on this clonotype: The antigen is unknown. A much bigger clone sits one base away, suggesting this may be a read error.

Study conclusions and caveats: A second wave expanding day 15 to 37 was CD4+-biased; contracting clones were balanced.

Specimen: PBMCs or a T cell subset sorted from them (not recorded which). This TCR derives from an adult woman who had mild COVID-19 (a few samples of this study predate the infection). Cell type and time point are not known. This sequence joins TRBV12-3 or TRBV12-4 and TRBJ2-6; no firm D call. CDR3 bases: TGTGCCAGCACAACGTCGGATGCTGGGGCCAACGTCCTGACTTTC. As protein: CASTTSDAGANVLTF.